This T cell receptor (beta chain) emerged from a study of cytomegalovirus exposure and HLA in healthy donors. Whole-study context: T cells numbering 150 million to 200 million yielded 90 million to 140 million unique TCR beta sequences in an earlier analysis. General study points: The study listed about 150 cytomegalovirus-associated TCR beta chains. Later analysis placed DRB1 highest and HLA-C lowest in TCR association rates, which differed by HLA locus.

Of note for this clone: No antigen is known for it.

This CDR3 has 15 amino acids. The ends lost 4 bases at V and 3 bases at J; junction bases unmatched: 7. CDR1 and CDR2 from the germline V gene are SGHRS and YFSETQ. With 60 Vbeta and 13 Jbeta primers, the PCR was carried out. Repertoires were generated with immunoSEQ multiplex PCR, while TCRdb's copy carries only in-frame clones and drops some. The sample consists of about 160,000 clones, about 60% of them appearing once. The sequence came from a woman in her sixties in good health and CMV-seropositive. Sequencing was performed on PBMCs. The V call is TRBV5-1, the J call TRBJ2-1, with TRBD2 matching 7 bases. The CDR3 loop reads CASSPLGEGYNEQFF. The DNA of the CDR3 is TGCGCCAGCAGCCCACTTGGGGAGGGCTACAATGAGCAGTTCTTC. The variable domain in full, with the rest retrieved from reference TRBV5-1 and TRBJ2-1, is KAGVTQTPRYLIKTRGQQVTLSCSPISGHRSVSWYQQTPGQGLQFLFEYFSETQRNKGNFPGRFSGRQFSNSRSEMNVSTLELGDSALYLCASSPLGEGYNEQFFGPGTRLTVL.